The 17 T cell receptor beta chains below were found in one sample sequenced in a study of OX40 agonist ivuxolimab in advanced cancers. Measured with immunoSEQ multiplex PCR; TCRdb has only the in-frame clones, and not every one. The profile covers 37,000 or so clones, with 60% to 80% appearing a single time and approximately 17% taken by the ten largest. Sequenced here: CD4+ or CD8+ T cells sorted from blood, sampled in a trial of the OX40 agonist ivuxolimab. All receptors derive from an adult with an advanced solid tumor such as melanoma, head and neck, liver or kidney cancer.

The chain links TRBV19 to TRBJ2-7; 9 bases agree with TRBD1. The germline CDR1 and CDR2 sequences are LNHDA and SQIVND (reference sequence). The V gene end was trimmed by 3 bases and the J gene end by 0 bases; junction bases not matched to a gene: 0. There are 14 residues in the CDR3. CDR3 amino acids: CASSMTGGSYEQYF. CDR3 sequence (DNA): TGTGCCAGTAGTATGACAGGGGGCTCCTACGAGCAGTACTTC.

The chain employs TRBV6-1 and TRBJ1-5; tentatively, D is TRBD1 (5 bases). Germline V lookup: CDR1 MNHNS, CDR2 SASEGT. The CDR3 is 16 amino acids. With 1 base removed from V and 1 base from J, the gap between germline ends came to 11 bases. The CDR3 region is CASSEVRGWSNQPQHF. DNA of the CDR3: TGTGCCAGCAGTGAAGTAAGGGGTTGGAGCAATCAGCCCCAGCATTTT.

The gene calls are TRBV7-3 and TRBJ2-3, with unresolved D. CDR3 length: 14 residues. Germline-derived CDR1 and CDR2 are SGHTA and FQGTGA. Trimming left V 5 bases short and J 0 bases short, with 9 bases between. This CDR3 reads CASSPSSSTDTQYF. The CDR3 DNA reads TGTGCCAGCAGCCCCAGTTCTAGCACAGATACGCAGTATTTT.

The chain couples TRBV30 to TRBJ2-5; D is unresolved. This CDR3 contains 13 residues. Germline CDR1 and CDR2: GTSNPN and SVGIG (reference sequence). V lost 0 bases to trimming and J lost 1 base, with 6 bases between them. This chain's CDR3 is CAWSVRPQETQYF. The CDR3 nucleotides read TGTGCCTGGAGTGTACGACCCCAAGAGACCCAGTACTTC.

CDR3 residues: CASSLGDGLMGYTF. The CDR3 nucleotides read TGTGCCAGCAGCTTAGGGGACGGCCTCATGGGCTACACCTTC. V usage is TRBV7-9 and J usage is TRBJ1-2; D is possibly TRBD1 (5 bases). V gave up 1 base and J gave up 8 bases, with 14 bases separating them. The germline V gene encodes CDR1 SEHNR and CDR2 FQNEAQ (reference sequence). This CDR3 region has 14 residues.

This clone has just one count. CDR3 in DNA: TGCGCCAGCAGCTCGAGCGGGGGGTCCTACAATGAGCAGTTCTTC. Protein: CASSSSGGSYNEQFF. The V call is TRBV5-1, the J call TRBJ2-1, with TRBD2 identical over 9 bases. V shed 3 bases, J shed 1 base, and the junction held 2 bases outside the gene matches. This CDR3 has 15 residues. Germline V gives CDR1 SGHRS, CDR2 YFSETQ.

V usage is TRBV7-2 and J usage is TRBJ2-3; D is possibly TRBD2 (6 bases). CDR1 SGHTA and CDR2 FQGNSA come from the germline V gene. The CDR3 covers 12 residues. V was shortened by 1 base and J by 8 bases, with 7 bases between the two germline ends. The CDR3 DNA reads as TGTGCCAGCAGCTTAGAGGAGGGTACGCAGTATTTT. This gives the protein CASSLEEGTQYF.

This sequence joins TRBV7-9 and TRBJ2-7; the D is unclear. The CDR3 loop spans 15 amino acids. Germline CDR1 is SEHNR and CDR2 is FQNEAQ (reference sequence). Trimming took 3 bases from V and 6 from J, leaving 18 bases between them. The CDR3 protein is CASSFTASSSSEQYF. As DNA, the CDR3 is TGTGCCAGCAGCTTTACTGCATCAAGCTCATCCGAGCAGTACTTC.

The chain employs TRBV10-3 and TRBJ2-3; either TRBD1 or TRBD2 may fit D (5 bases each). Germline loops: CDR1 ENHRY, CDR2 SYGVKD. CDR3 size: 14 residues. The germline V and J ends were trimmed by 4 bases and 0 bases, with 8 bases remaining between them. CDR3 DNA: TGTGCCATCAGTGCTGGGACCAGCACAGATACGCAGTATTTT. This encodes CAISAGTSTDTQYF.

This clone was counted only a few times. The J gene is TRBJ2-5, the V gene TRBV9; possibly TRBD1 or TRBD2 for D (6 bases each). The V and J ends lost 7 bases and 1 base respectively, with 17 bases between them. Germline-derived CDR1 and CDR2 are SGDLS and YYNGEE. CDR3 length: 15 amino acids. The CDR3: CASSKGGSSQETQYF. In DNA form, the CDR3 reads TGTGCCAGCTCCAAGGGGGGATCCTCCCAAGAGACCCAGTACTTC.

In nucleotides, the CDR3 is TGCGCCAGCAGCCAAGATTCCGGGGGCTACTATGGCTACACCTTC. Its protein is CASSQDSGGYYGYTF. This chain links TRBV4-1 with TRBJ1-2, with TRBD1 as a possible D gene (6 bases). CDR3 length: 15 amino acids. V was pared by 0 bases and J by 3 bases, with 11 bases between. Per germline, CDR1 MGHRA and CDR2 YSYEKL.

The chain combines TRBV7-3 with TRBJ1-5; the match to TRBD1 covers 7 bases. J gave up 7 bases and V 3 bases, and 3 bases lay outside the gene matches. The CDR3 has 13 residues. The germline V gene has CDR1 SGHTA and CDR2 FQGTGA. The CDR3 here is CASSLQGGQPQHF. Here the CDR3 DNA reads TGTGCCAGCAGCTTGCAGGGGGGACAGCCCCAGCATTTT.

CDR3: CASSVVDLNSPLHF. The CDR3 DNA follows: TGTGCCAGCAGCGTAGTTGACCTTAATTCACCCCTCCACTTT. V is TRBV9 and J is TRBJ1-6; D gene ambiguous. The germline V and J ends were trimmed by 0 bases and 6 bases, with 7 bases remaining between them. This CDR3 is 14 amino acids long. Germline V lookup: CDR1 SGDLS, CDR2 YYNGEE.

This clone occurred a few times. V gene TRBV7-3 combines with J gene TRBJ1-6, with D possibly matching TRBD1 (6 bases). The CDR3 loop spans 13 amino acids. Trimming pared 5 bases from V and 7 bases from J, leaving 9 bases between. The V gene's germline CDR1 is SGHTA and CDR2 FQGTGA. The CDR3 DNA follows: TGTGCCAGCAGCACAGGGATGAATTCACCCCTCCACTTT. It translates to CASSTGMNSPLHF.

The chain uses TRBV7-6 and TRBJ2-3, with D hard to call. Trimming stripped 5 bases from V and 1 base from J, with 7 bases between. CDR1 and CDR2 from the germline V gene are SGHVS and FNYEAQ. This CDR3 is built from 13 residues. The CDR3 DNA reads TGTGCCAGCAGCATGCCGGGCACAGATACGCAGTATTTT. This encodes CASSMPGTDTQYF.

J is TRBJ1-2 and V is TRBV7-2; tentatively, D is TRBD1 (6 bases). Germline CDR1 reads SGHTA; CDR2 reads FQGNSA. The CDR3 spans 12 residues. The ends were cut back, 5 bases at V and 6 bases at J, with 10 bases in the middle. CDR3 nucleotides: TGTGCCAGCAGCCCATACAGGGATGGCTACACCTTC. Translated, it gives CASSPYRDGYTF.

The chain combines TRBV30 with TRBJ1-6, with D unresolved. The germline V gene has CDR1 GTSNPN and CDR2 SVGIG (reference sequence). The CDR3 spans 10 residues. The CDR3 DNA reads TGTGACCAGTATAATTCACCCCTCCACTTT. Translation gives CDQYNSPLHF. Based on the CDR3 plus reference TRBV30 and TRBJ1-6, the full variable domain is SQTIHQWPATLVQPVGSPLSLECTVEGTSNPNLYWYRQAAGRGLQLLFYSVGIGQISSEVPQNLSASRPQDRQFILSSKKLLLSDSGFYLCDQYNSPLHFGNGTRLTVT.